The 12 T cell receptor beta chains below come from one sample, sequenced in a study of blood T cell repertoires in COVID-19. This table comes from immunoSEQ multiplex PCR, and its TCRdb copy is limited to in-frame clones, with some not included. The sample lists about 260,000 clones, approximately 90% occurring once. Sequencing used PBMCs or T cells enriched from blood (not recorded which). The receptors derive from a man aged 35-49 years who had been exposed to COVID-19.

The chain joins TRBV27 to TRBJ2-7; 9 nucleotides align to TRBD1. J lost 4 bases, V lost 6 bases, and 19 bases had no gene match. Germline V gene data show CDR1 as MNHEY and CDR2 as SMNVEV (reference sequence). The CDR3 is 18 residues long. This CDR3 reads CASSSRGTGMRVMYEQYF. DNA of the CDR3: TGTGCCAGCAGCTCCCGAGGGACAGGGATGAGGGTTATGTACGAGCAGTACTTC.

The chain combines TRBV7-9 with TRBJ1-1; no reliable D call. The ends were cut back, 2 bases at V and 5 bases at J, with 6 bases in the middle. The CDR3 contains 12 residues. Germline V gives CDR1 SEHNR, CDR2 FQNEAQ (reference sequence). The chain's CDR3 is CASSLIQTEAFF. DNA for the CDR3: TGTGCCAGCAGCTTAATCCAAACTGAAGCTTTCTTT.

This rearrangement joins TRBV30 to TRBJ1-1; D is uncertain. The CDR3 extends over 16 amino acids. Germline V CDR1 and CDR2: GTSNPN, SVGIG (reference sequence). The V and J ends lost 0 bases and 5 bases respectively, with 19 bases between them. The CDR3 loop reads CAWSVFGLPGRTEAFF. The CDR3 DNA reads TGTGCCTGGAGTGTATTTGGACTTCCTGGGAGGACTGAAGCTTTCTTT.

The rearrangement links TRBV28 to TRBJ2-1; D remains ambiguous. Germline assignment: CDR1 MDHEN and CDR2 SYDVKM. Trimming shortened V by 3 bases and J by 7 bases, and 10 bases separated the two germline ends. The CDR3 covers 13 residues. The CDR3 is CASSFYGENEQFF. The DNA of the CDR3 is TGTGCCAGCAGTTTCTACGGAGAGAATGAGCAGTTCTTC.

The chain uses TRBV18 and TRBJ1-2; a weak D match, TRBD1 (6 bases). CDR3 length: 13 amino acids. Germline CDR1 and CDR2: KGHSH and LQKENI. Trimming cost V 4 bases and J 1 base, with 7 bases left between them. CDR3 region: CASSQDSNYGYTF. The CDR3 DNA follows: TGTGCCAGCTCACAGGACAGTAACTATGGCTACACCTTC.

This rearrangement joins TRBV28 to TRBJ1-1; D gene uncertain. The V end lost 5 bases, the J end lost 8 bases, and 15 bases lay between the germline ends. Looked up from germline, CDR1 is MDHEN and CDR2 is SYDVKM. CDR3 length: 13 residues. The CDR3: CASSPYFVSEAFF. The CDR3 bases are TGTGCCAGCAGTCCCTACTTTGTGTCAGAAGCTTTCTTT.

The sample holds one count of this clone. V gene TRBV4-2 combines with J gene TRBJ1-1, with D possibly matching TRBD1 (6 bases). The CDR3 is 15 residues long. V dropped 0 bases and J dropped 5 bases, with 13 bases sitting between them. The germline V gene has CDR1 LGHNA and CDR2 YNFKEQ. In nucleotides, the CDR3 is TGTGCCAGCAGCCAAGATCAAACAGGGCGGACTGAAGCTTTCTTT. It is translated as CASSQDQTGRTEAFF.

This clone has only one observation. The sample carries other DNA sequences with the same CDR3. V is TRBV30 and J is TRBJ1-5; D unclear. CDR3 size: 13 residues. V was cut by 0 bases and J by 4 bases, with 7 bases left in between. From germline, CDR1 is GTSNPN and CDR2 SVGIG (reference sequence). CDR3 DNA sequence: TGTGCCTGGAGTGTACGAGGGAATCAGCCCCAGCATTTT. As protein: CAWSVRGNQPQHF.

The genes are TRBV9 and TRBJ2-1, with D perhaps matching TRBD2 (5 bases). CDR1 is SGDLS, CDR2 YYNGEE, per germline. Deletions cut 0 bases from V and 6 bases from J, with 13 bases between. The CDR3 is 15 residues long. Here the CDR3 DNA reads TGTGCCAGCAGCGTAGGGGTTTATGAGGGCAATGAGCAGTTCTTC. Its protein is CASSVGVYEGNEQFF.

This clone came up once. The CDR3 sequence is CASSQVARGYEQYF. In DNA form, the CDR3 reads TGCGCCAGCAGCCAAGTCGCCAGGGGTTACGAGCAGTACTTC. The chain is built from TRBV4-1 and TRBJ2-7, with TRBD1 as a possible D gene (6 bases). This CDR3 spans 14 amino acids. The V end lost 1 base, the J end lost 4 bases, and 11 bases lay between the germline ends. Germline lookup yields CDR1 MGHRA and CDR2 YSYEKL.

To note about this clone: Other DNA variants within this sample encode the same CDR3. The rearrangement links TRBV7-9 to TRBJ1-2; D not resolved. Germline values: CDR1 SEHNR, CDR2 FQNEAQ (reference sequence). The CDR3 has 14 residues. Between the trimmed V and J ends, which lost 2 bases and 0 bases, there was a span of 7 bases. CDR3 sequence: CASSLTATNYGYTF. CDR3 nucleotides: TGTGCCAGCAGCTTAACTGCTACTAACTATGGCTACACCTTC.

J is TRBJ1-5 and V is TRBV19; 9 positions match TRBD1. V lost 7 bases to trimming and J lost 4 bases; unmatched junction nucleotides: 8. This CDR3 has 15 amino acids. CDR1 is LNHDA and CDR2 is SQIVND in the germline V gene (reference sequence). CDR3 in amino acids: CASTRTGDRNQPQHF. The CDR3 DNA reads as TGTGCCAGTACCCGGACAGGGGACAGAAATCAGCCCCAGCATTTT.